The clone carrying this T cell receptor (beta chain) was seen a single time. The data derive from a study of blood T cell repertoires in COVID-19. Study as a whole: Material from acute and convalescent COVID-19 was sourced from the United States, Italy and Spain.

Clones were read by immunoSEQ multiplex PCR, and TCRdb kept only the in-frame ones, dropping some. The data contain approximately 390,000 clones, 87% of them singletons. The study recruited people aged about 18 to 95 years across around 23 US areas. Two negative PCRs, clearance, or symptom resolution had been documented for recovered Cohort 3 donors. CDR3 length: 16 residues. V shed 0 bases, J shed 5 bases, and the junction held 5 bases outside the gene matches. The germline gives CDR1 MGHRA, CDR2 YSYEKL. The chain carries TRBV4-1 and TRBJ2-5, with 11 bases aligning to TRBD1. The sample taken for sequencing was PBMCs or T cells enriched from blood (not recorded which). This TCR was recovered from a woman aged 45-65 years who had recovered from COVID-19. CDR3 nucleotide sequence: TGCGCCAGCAGCCAAGATTGGACAGGGGGCGGTGAGACCCAGTACTTC. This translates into CASSQDWTGGGETQYF.